This TCR beta chain was identified during a study of CD8 T cells in Susac syndrome. RNA was extracted with the RNeasy kit, and a quantity of roughly 0.45 to 1 ug was reverse transcribed using random hexamers. TCRdb redid the calling of the immunoSEQ multiplex PCR reads with MiXCR, one entry per CDR3 protein. The sample records 100,000 to 150,000 distinct CDR3 sequences, more than 85% being singletons. The CDR3 has 15 residues. The junction had 6 bases not matched to a gene; V was cut back by 1 base and J by 7 bases. Germline assignment: CDR1 LGHDT and CDR2 YNNKEL (reference sequence). The origin of this receptor is a human donor with multiple sclerosis. The chain is built from TRBV3-1 and TRBJ1-4; TRBD1 matches at 7 bases. Sequenced input: CD4+ T cells from PBMCs. CDR3 residues: CASSQAQGKSEKLFF. For the CDR3, the DNA is TGTGCCAGCAGCCAAGCACAGGGGAAGTCTGAAAAACTGTTTTTT.